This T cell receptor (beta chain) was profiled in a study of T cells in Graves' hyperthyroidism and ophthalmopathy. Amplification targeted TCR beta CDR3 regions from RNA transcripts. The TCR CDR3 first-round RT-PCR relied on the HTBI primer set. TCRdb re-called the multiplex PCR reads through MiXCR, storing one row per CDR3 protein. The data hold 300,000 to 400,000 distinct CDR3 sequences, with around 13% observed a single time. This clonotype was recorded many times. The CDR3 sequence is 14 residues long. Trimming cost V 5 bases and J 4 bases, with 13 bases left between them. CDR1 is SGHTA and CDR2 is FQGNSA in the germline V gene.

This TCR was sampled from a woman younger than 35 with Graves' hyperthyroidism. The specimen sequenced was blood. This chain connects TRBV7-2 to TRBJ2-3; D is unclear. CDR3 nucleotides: TGTGCCAGCAGCACCGGTATTAGACCAGATACGCAGTATTTT. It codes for CASSTGIRPDTQYF.